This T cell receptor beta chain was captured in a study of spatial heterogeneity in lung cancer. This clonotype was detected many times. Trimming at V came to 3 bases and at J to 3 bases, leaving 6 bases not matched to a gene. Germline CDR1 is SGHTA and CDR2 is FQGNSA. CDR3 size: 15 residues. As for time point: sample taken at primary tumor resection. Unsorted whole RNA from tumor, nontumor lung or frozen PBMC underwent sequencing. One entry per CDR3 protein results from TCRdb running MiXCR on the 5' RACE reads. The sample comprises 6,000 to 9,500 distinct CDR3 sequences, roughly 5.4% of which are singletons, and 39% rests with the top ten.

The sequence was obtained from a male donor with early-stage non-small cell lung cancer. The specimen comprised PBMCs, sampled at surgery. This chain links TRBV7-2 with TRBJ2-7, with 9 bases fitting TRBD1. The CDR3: CASSLTRDRVYEQYF. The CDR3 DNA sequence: TGTGCCAGCAGCTTGACCCGGGACAGGGTCTACGAGCAGTACTTC. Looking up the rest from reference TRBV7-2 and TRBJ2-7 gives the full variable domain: GAGVSQSPSNKVTEKGKDVELRCDPISGHTALYWYRQSLGQGLEFLIYFQGNSAPDKSGLPSDRFSAERTGGSVSTLTIQRTQQEDSAVYLCASSLTRDRVYEQYFGPGTRLTVT.